The rows below give T cell receptor beta chains drawn from one sample of a study of cytomegalovirus exposure and HLA in healthy donors. The protocol was immunoSEQ multiplex PCR, while the TCRdb copy is restricted to in-frame clones and leaves out a portion. The table has 95,000 to 150,000 clones, about 80% seen once. The material sequenced was PBMCs. These receptors were taken from a female donor in good health and CMV-seropositive. Both conserved end residues are part of each CDR3. D genes are given only for firm matches.

J	V	D	CDR3
TRBJ2-7	TRBV6-1	TRBD1	CASRTGQAAYEQYF
TRBJ1-1	TRBV29-1	NA	CSVARGNTEAFF
TRBJ2-6	TRBV2	TRBD1	CASSKGQGSPNVLTF
TRBJ1-1	TRBV5-6	NA	CASSAEAVTEAFF
TRBJ1-4	TRBV11-2	NA	CASRSGGEKLFF
TRBJ2-1	TRBV6-1	NA	CASSENVGGGNYNEQFF
TRBJ2-1	TRBV5-4	NA	CASSLAERVGYNEQFF
TRBJ1-1	TRBV19	NA	CASSTGGGGNTEAFF
TRBJ1-3	TRBV7-9	TRBD1	CASSYSGTGPSGNTIYF
TRBJ1-5	TRBV12-5	TRBD1	CASGLVVTGGNQPQHF
TRBJ1-1	TRBV4-1	NA	CASSQDQGTEAFF
TRBJ2-5	TRBV9	TRBD2	CASSEASGGAWETQYF
TRBJ2-3	TRBV18	TRBD2	CASSPPNGGAADTQYF